Listed here are 24 T cell receptor beta chains from one sample, sequenced in a study of blood T cell repertoires in COVID-19. Here immunoSEQ multiplex PCR was the method, and the copy in TCRdb shows in-frame clones only, minus some. This repertoire shows 150,000 to 200,000 clones, around four fifths found once; its top ten account for 10% to 15%. The sequenced material came from PBMCs or T cells enriched from blood (not recorded which). The receptors here all came from a man in his forties or fifties who had recovered from COVID-19.

The J gene is TRBJ1-5, the V gene TRBV5-6; D not certain. Germline CDR1 is SGHDT and CDR2 is YYEEEE. V was shortened by 2 bases and J by 11 bases, with 17 bases between the two germline ends. This CDR3 has 14 amino acids. The CDR3 spells CASSFSRVGMAQHF. The CDR3 region has the DNA TGTGCCAGCAGCTTTTCGCGGGTCGGGATGGCCCAGCATTTT. The full variable domain, with the rest looked up from reference TRBV5-6 and TRBJ1-5, is DAGVTQSPTHLIKTRGQQVTLRCSPKSGHDTVSWYQQALGQGPQFIFQYYEEEERQRGNFPDRFSGHQFPNYSSELNVNALLLGDSALYLCASSFSRVGMAQHFGDGTRLSIL.

This chain links TRBV14 with TRBJ2-4; possibly TRBD1 for D (6 bases). CDR1 SGHDN and CDR2 FVKESK come from the germline V gene. V was pared by 6 bases and J by 8 bases, with 17 bases between. The CDR3 has 14 residues. CDR3 DNA: TGTGCCAGCAGGCGGACAGACGGTATGGACATTCAGTACTTC. Its protein is CASRRTDGMDIQYF.

The chain links TRBV5-6 to TRBJ1-2; 7 positions match TRBD1. This CDR3 has 13 amino acids. V shed 0 bases, J shed 6 bases, and the junction held 2 bases outside the gene matches. Germline CDR1 SGHDT, CDR2 YYEEEE. The CDR3 nucleotides are TGTGCCAGCAGCTTGGGAGGGGGCCATGGCTACACCTTC. It translates to CASSLGGGHGYTF.

The V gene is TRBV4-2, the J gene TRBJ2-1, with D possibly matching TRBD2 (6 bases). The CDR3 contains 14 residues. Germline V gives CDR1 LGHNA, CDR2 YNFKEQ. V lost 4 bases and J lost 6, with 13 bases in between. The CDR3 loop reads CASSRLEFANEQFF. The CDR3 DNA reads TGTGCCAGCAGCCGACTAGAGTTCGCCAATGAGCAGTTCTTC.

This chain uses TRBV27 with TRBJ1-2; 10 bases are shared with TRBD1. CDR3 size: 17 residues. Trimming at V came to 4 bases and at J to 5 bases, leaving 13 bases not matched to a gene. Germline V lookup: CDR1 MNHEY, CDR2 SMNVEV (reference sequence). The DNA for the CDR3 is TGTGCCAGCAGTTCGGGACCCGGGACAGGGGCTCGATATGGCTACACCTTC. The encoded protein is CASSSGPGTGARYGYTF.

The chain uses TRBV10-3 and TRBJ2-2, with a possible D match to TRBD2 (6 bases). CDR1 and CDR2 (germline): ENHRY, SYGVKD. V was shortened by 10 bases and J by 6 bases, with 18 bases between the two germline ends. CDR3 size: 14 residues. The CDR3 DNA sequence: TGTGCCACTGCCCCGGGGAGGATCGCCGGGGAGCTGTTTTTT. This encodes CATAPGRIAGELFF.

The chain carries TRBV12-5 and TRBJ1-4; TRBD1 agrees at 10 bases. V was clipped by 5 bases and J by 8 bases; unmatched bases: 5. This CDR3 has 14 amino acids. Germline CDR1 LGHNT, CDR2 FRNRAP. The CDR3 nucleotides are TGTGCTAGTGGTCCCGGGACAGGGGACGAAAAACTGTTTTTT. This codes for CASGPGTGDEKLFF.

V usage is TRBV19 and J usage is TRBJ2-3; tentatively, D is TRBD2 (6 bases). The CDR3 runs to 13 residues. The germline V gene encodes CDR1 LNHDA and CDR2 SQIVND (reference sequence). Deletions cut 6 bases from V and 6 bases from J, with 13 bases between. CDR3 nucleotide sequence: TGTGCCAGTAGCCCGGGGACTCCCGATACGCAGTATTTT. It encodes CASSPGTPDTQYF.

This clone was seen ten or more times. The V and J genes are TRBV13 and TRBJ2-1, with D perhaps matching TRBD1 (5 bases). Germline V gene sequence: CDR1 PRHDT, CDR2 FYEKMQ (reference sequence). The CDR3 consists of 13 residues. V shed 2 bases and J shed 7 bases, with 9 bases lying between them. CDR3 bases: TGTGCCAGCAGCTTAAGGGGAAGTAATGAGCAGTTCTTC. It specifies CASSLRGSNEQFF.

The CDR3 reads CATSIDRHHNSPLHF. CDR3 coding DNA: TGTGCCACCAGCATCGACAGGCACCATAATTCACCCCTCCACTTT. J is TRBJ1-6 and V is TRBV15, with D perhaps TRBD1 (6 bases). Trimming shortened V by 4 bases and J by 5 bases, and 12 bases separated the two germline ends. Germline V CDR1 and CDR2: LNHNV, YYDKDF (reference sequence). The CDR3 extends over 15 amino acids.

The rearrangement uses TRBV4-3 and TRBJ1-3; a weak D match, TRBD1 (6 bases). V was trimmed by 3 bases and J by 0 bases, leaving 6 bases between them. The CDR3 has 14 residues. Germline V CDR1 and CDR2: LGHNA, YSLEER. The DNA for the CDR3 is TGCGCCAGCAGCCAGGGGGCCTCTGGAAACACCATATATTTT. Encoded protein: CASSQGASGNTIYF.

This clone is a singleton in its sample. V usage is TRBV18 and J usage is TRBJ1-5, with D possibly matching TRBD1 (6 bases). This CDR3 region has 15 residues. Trimming removed 0 bases at V and 1 base at J, with 7 bases between. CDR1 is KGHSH, CDR2 LQKENI, per germline. CDR3 nucleotide sequence: TGTGCCAGCTCACCACCGGGGGCGAGCAATCAGCCCCAGCATTTT. Translated, it gives CASSPPGASNQPQHF.

This chain joins TRBV29-1 and TRBJ1-3; 9 positions agree with TRBD1. This CDR3 is 17 amino acids long. Per the germline V gene, CDR1 is SQVTM and CDR2 is ANQGSEA. With 7 bases clipped from V and 4 bases from J, the junction kept 17 bases outside the gene matches. The CDR3 region is CSAAGGQGLSLGNTIYF. The CDR3 DNA sequence: TGCAGCGCCGCCGGAGGACAGGGGTTGTCTCTGGGAAACACCATATATTTT.

The CDR3 nucleotides are TGTGCCAGCAGCGCTCAGGGGGTGAACACTGAAGCTTTCTTT. Protein sequence: CASSAQGVNTEAFF. The rearrangement joins TRBV7-8 to TRBJ1-1; 7 bases are shared with TRBD1. The length of the CDR3 is 14 residues. Looked up from germline, CDR1 is SGHVS and CDR2 is FQNEAQ. The ends lost 5 bases at V and 0 bases at J; junction bases unmatched: 3. The variable domain in full, with the rest retrieved from reference TRBV7-8 and TRBJ1-1, is GAGVSQSPRYKVAKRGQDVALRCDPISGHVSLFWYQQALGQGPEFLTYFQNEAQLDKSGLPSDRFFAERPEGSVSTLKIQRTQQEDSAVYLCASSAQGVNTEAFFGQGTRLTVV.

The chain links TRBV9 to TRBJ2-1, with 16 bases matching TRBD2. Germline-derived CDR1 and CDR2 are SGDLS and YYNGEE. V was clipped by 3 bases and J by 0 bases; unmatched bases: 6. This CDR3 region has 19 residues. The CDR3 DNA sequence: TGTGCCAGCAGCGCCCCGGGACTAGCGGGAGGGAGCTCCTACAATGAGCAGTTCTTC. Translation: CASSAPGLAGGSSYNEQFF.

The rearrangement links TRBV4-2 to TRBJ1-4; D gene unclear. The CDR3 is 15 amino acids. V gave up 4 bases and J gave up 2 bases, with 11 bases separating them. Germline CDR1 LGHNA, CDR2 YNFKEQ. The CDR3 is CASSPRGLTNEKLFF. The DNA of the CDR3 is TGTGCCAGCAGCCCTCGAGGTTTGACTAATGAAAAACTGTTTTTT.

The J gene is TRBJ1-1, the V gene TRBV19, with 8 bases that match TRBD1. Per germline, CDR1 LNHDA and CDR2 SQIVND (reference sequence). This CDR3 spans 15 amino acids. V lost 6 bases, J lost 4 bases, and 10 bases stayed unmatched. The CDR3 loop is CASSVSTGAGTEAFF. CDR3 nucleotide sequence: TGTGCCAGTAGCGTCTCGACAGGGGCGGGCACTGAAGCTTTCTTT.

This rearrangement joins TRBV15 to TRBJ2-5, with 8 bases aligning to TRBD1. With 4 bases clipped from V and 5 bases from J, the junction kept 15 bases outside the gene matches. The CDR3 spans 17 residues. Per the germline V gene, CDR1 is LNHNV and CDR2 is YYDKDF (reference sequence). Here the CDR3 DNA reads TGTGCCACCAGCAACAGCACCCAGGGGGCGGGTGGGGAGACCCAGTACTTC. This sequence encodes CATSNSTQGAGGETQYF. Full variable domain (remainder filled in from reference TRBV15 and TRBJ2-5): DAMVIQNPRYQVTQFGKPVTLSCSQTLNHNVMYWYQQKSSQAPKLLFHYYDKDFNNEADTPDNFQSRRPNTSFCFLDIRSPGLGDTAMYLCATSNSTQGAGGETQYFGPGTRLLVL.

J is TRBJ2-7 and V is TRBV2; possible D gene TRBD2, 5 bases. The CDR3 is 13 amino acids. Germline lookup yields CDR1 SNHLY and CDR2 FYNNEI. V shed 4 bases and J shed 1 base, with 8 bases lying between them. The CDR3 is CASSGGWSYEQYV. DNA of the CDR3: TGTGCCAGCAGTGGAGGGTGGTCCTACGAGCAGTACGTC.

The chain employs TRBV27 and TRBJ1-2, with a possible D match to TRBD1 (6 bases). The CDR3 consists of 15 residues. Per the germline V gene, CDR1 is MNHEY and CDR2 is SMNVEV (reference sequence). V was clipped by 5 bases and J by 4 bases, with 17 bases between them. The CDR3 loop reads CASSTTGHPGYGYTF. Written as DNA, the CDR3 is TGTGCCAGCAGTACGACGGGACACCCTGGCTATGGCTACACCTTC.

The chain has TRBV7-3 and TRBJ2-6, with D unresolved. Trimming left V 6 bases short and J 0 bases short, with 3 bases between. CDR3 length equals 13 residues. Germline lookup yields CDR1 SGHTA and CDR2 FQGTGA. As DNA, the CDR3 is TGTGCCAGCAGTCGCTCTGGGGCCAACGTCCTGACTTTC. Its protein product is CASSRSGANVLTF.

The chain carries TRBV19 and TRBJ2-1, with 8 nucleotides matching TRBD1. This CDR3 is 15 amino acids long. After removal of 8 bases from V and 2 bases from J, the junction contained 8 bases not matched to a gene. CDR1 LNHDA and CDR2 SQIVND come from the germline V gene (reference sequence). The chain's CDR3 is CASRDRGPPYNEQFF. Written as DNA, the CDR3 is TGTGCCAGTCGAGACAGGGGTCCCCCCTACAATGAGCAGTTCTTC.

J is TRBJ1-6 and V is TRBV30; 8 bases are shared with TRBD1. This CDR3 has 14 amino acids. V was clipped by 5 bases and J by 7 bases; unmatched bases: 7. Per the germline V gene, CDR1 is GTSNPN and CDR2 is SVGIG (reference sequence). The CDR3 reads CAWDFGTGNSPLHF. DNA for the CDR3: TGTGCCTGGGATTTCGGGACAGGCAATTCACCCCTCCACTTT.

V and J are TRBV7-3 and TRBJ2-5; TRBD2 agrees at 12 bases. Germline values: CDR1 SGHTA, CDR2 FQGTGA. The CDR3 is 15 amino acids. With 5 bases clipped from V and 4 bases from J, the junction kept 5 bases outside the gene matches. DNA for the CDR3: TGTGCCAGCAGCGCCCGACTAGCGGGAGTAGAGACCCAGTACTTC. Its translation: CASSARLAGVETQYF. The complete variable domain, with remaining parts taken from reference TRBV7-3 and TRBJ2-5, reads GAGVSQTPSNKVTEKGKYVELRCDPISGHTALYWYRQSLGQGPEFLIYFQGTGAADDSGLPNDRFFAVRPEGSVSTLKIQRTERGDSAVYLCASSARLAGVETQYFGPGTRLLVL.